One sample yielded the 10 T cell receptor beta chains listed below, sequenced in a study of low-dose radiotherapy and immunotherapy resistance in tumors. With TRAV- and TRBV-specific primers, first-strand cDNA was made, covering the alpha and beta chains. Using a constant-region primer together with a V-primer adapter, TCRs were subjected to roughly 18 PCR cycles of amplification. A single record per CDR3 protein comes from TCRdb applying MiXCR to the reads. There are roughly 39,000 distinct CDR3 sequences in the sample; roughly 31% occur only once, and 3.7% lies in the top ten. Time point defined: before trial treatment. The sample was PBMCs, taken before treatment. These receptors all come from a male donor with gallbladder cancer.

This clonotype was recorded at least ten times. The CDR3 region is CASSQDKRGLYNEQFF. The CDR3 nucleotides read TGTGCCAGCAGCCAAGACAAGCGGGGGCTATATAATGAGCAGTTCTTC. The chain couples TRBV3-1 to TRBJ2-1; TRBD2 aligns across 8 bases. V trimming: 0 bases; J trimming: 7 bases; junction bases outside the gene matches: 8. This CDR3 region has 16 residues. Per the germline V gene, CDR1 is LGHDT and CDR2 is YNNKEL (reference sequence).

As to this clonotype: A far larger clone is a single base away, which makes a read error likely. This chain connects TRBV28 to TRBJ2-2; D is possibly TRBD1 (6 bases). The germline V gene encodes CDR1 MDHEN and CDR2 SYDVKM. The CDR3 totals 16 residues. CDR3 protein: CDTSGLTGGKTGELFF. CDR3 in DNA: TGTGACACCAGTGGCCTGACAGGCGGTAAAACCGGGGAGCTGTTTTTT.

This clonotype was found many times. The J gene is TRBJ1-5, the V gene TRBV7-9, with a tentative D call TRBD1 (6 bases). V lost 5 bases and J 7 bases, leaving 15 bases between the germline ends. The V gene's germline CDR1 is SEHNR and CDR2 FQNEAQ (reference sequence). CDR3 length: 14 amino acids. The CDR3 bases are TGTGCCAGCAGCCGCTCAGGGGAAACACAGCCCCAGCATTTT. Protein: CASSRSGETQPQHF.

The chain has TRBV6-1 and TRBJ2-5, with D hard to call. CDR3 length: 11 amino acids. The V end was cut by 6 bases, the J end by 4 bases, with 6 bases between. CDR1 is MNHNS, CDR2 SASEGT, per germline. The DNA of the CDR3 is TGTGCCAGCAGCCACGCAGAGACCCAGTACTTC. It is translated as CASSHAETQYF.

This clonotype was counted at least ten times. The chain is built from TRBV24-1 and TRBJ1-5; possible D gene TRBD1, 5 bases. From germline, CDR1 is KGHDR and CDR2 SFDVKD. This CDR3 spans 16 amino acids. With 8 bases removed from V and 0 bases from J, the gap between germline ends came to 16 bases. This CDR3 is CATTPGQGYSNQPQHF. CDR3 in DNA: TGTGCCACCACCCCCGGCCAGGGCTATAGCAATCAGCCCCAGCATTTT.

The chain is built from TRBV28 and TRBJ1-1; perhaps TRBD1 as D (5 bases). CDR1 MDHEN and CDR2 SYDVKM come from the germline V gene. Trimming stripped 5 bases from V and 0 bases from J, with 10 bases between. The CDR3 contains 14 residues. CDR3 sequence (DNA): TGTGCCAGCAGTGGAGGGGCCCTGAACACTGAAGCTTTCTTT. As protein: CASSGGALNTEAFF.

The chain carries TRBV21-1 and TRBJ2-7; TRBD2, as called in the table, went unchecked against the DNA. TRBV21-1 is termed a pseudogene. The CDR3 sequence is 13 residues long. In DNA, the CDR3 is TGTGCCAGTGGGACTAGCGGGAGGAAAGAGCAGTACTTC. Protein sequence: CASGTSGRKEQYF.

This chain uses TRBV2 with TRBJ2-5; 8 bases line up with TRBD1. In germline, CDR1 is SNHLY, CDR2 FYNNEI. The CDR3 covers 15 residues. J lost 2 bases, V lost 9 bases, and 11 bases had no gene match. In nucleotides, the CDR3 is TGTGCCAGTGGGACAAACAGGGGGGATCAAGAGACCCAGTACTTC. Translated, it gives CASGTNRGDQETQYF.

On this clonotype: A far larger clone is just one base off, so this is likely a read error. The chain combines TRBV28 with TRBJ2-5; D ambiguous. The CDR3 contains 14 residues. V lost 8 bases and J 11 bases, leaving 24 bases between the germline ends. The V gene's germline CDR1 is MDHEN and CDR2 SYDVKM. Here the CDR3 DNA reads TGTGCCAGCTCCCACGGGCCCTCCTACAATGAGCAGTACTTC. Translation gives CASSHGPSYNEQYF.

On this clonotype: A much bigger clone sits one base away, suggesting this may be a read error. The chain has TRBV7-6 and TRBJ2-1; 8 bases map to TRBD1. Trimming removed 2 bases from V and 5 bases from J; junction bases left unmatched: 11. Per germline, CDR1 SGHVS and CDR2 FNYEAQ. The CDR3 has 17 amino acids. The chain's CDR3 is CASSLWLRGTGDNEQFF. The CDR3 coding sequence is TGTGCCAGCAGCTTATGGTTGAGGGGGACAGGAGACAATGAGCAGTTCTTC.